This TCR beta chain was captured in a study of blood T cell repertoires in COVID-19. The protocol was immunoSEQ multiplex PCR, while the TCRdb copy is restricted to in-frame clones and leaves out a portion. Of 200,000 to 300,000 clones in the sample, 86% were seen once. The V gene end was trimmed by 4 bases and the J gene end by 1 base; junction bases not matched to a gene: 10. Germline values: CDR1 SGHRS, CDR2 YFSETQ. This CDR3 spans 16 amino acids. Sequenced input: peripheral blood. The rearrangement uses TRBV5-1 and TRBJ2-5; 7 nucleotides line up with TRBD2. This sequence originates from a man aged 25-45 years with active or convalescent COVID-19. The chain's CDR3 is CASSLLPGGSQETQYF. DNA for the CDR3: TGCGCCAGCAGCCTACTACCGGGGGGATCCCAAGAGACCCAGTACTTC.